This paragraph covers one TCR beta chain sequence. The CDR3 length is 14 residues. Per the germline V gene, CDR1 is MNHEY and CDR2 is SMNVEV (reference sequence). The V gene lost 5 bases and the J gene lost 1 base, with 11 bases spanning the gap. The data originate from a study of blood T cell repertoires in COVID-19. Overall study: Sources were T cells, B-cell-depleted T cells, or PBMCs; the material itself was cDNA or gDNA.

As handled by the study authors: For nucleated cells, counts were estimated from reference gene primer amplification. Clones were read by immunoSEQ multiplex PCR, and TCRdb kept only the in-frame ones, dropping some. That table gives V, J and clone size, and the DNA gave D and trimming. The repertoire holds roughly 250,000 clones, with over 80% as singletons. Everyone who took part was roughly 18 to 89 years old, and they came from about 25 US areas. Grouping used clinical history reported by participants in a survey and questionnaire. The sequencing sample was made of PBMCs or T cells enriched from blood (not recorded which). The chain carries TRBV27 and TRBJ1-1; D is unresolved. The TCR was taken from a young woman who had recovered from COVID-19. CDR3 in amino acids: CASSPGLRNTEAFF. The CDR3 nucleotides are TGTGCCAGCAGTCCAGGACTTCGGAACACTGAAGCTTTCTTT.